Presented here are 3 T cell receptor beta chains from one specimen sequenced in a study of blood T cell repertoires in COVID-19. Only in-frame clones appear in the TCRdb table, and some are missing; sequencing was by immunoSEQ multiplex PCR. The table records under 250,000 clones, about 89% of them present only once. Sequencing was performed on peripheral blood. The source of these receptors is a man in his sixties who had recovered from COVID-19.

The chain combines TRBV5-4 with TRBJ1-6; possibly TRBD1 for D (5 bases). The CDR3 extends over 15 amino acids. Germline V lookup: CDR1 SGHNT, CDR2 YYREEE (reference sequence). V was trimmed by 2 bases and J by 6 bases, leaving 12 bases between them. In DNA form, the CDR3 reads TGTGCCAGCAGCTTTCAGGGTTCGAGTAATTCACCCCTCCACTTT. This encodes CASSFQGSSNSPLHF.

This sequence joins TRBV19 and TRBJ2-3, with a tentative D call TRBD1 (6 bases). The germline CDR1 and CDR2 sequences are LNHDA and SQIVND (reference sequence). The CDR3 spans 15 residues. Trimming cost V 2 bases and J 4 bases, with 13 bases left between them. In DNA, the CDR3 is TGTGCCAGTAGTATACGGCAGGGGATGTCAGATACGCAGTATTTT. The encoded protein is CASSIRQGMSDTQYF.

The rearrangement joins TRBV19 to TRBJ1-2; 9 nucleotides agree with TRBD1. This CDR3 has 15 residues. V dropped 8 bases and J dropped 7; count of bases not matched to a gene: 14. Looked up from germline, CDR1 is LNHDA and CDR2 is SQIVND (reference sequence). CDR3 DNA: TGTGCCAGTTATTATGGGACAGGGAGTGTAGTTGGCTACACCTTC. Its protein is CASYYGTGSVVGYTF.